This T cell receptor (beta chain) emerged from a study of early T cells in non-severe SARS-CoV-2 infection. CDR3 length: 14 amino acids. The V and J ends lost 7 bases and 4 bases respectively, with 18 bases between them. Germline V lookup: CDR1 SQVTM, CDR2 ANQGSEA. Attachment of unique molecular identifiers was made to individual cDNA molecules. Using its own MiXCR run on the 5' RACE reads, TCRdb lists one record per CDR3 protein. The top ten clones hold 5.4% of a sample with roughly 43,000 distinct CDR3 sequences, more than 4.5% of them seen once. The chain couples TRBV29-1 to TRBJ2-3; possibly TRBD2 for D (6 bases). This TCR derives from an adult who was a healthcare worker with PCR-confirmed SARS-CoV-2 infection or an uninfected control (not recorded which). Sequencing used whole blood, obtained at baseline. This CDR3 is CSARERPGADTQYF. The CDR3 region has the DNA TGCAGCGCCCGCGAGCGGCCGGGAGCAGATACGCAGTATTTT.